The 16 T cell receptor beta chains listed next were all sequenced from one sample in a study of blood T cells in healthy people across ages. Next came a second PCR, run for roughly 6 to 11 cycles, which used a sample-barcoded 5' primer along with a J-beta primer mix. TCRdb called the 5' RACE reads again in MiXCR, with one record for every CDR3 protein. The sample yields some 1,000,000 distinct CDR3 sequences, around 25% seen once. These data are also associated with another study on T cells of mothers and their children.

Sequenced sample: blood. The source of these receptors is a girl under 10 years old in good health.

The table lists this clonotype with a few counts. The rearrangement links TRBV24-1 to TRBJ1-2; D gene unclear. Trimming pared 6 bases from V and 4 bases from J, leaving 14 bases between. Germline CDR1 is KGHDR and CDR2 is SFDVKD. This CDR3 region has 14 residues. The CDR3 nucleotides read TGTGCCACCAGTTCGCCCGGGGAGGGCTATGGCTACACCTTC. It translates to CATSSPGEGYGYTF.

This clonotype was seen a few times. Its ends do not fully match the called genes, so a read error is possible. The chain employs TRBV14 and TRBJ2-1, with 11 bases matching TRBD1. This CDR3 is 19 amino acids long. Germline V gene data show CDR1 as SGHDN and CDR2 as FVKESK. This CDR3 reads CTSSHITPGQGVNYNEQFF. Here the CDR3 DNA reads TGTACCAGCAGCCACATAACCCCGGGACAGGGGGTGAACTACAATGAGCAGTTCTTC.

V and J are TRBV28 and TRBJ2-1, with D possibly called TRBD1 or TRBD2 (6 bases each). The V gene's germline CDR1 is MDHEN and CDR2 SYDVKM. CDR3 size: 14 residues. This CDR3 is CAARGARYYNEQFF. CDR3 coding DNA: TGTGCAGCGAGGGGGGCTAGGTACTACAATGAGCAGTTCTTC.

This clonotype has ten or more counts. A junction boundary mismatches the germline segment, possibly from a read error. The CDR3 DNA reads as TGTGCCAGCAGCTCCTTAGGAGGCTCCTACGAGCAGTACTTC. Translation: CASSSLGGSYEQYF. This chain links TRBV5-1 with TRBJ2-7, with D perhaps TRBD2 (5 bases). Germline V gene data show CDR1 as SGHRS and CDR2 as YFSETQ. The CDR3 sequence is 14 residues long.

The CDR3 coding sequence is TGTGCCAGCAGTGACTCGGGAACCGGGGAGCTGTTTTTT. Its protein product is CASSDSGTGELFF. The rearrangement joins TRBV6-4 to TRBJ2-2; no reliable D call. The CDR3 is 13 residues long. Trimming shortened V by 0 bases and J by 5 bases, and 4 bases separated the two germline ends. The germline V gene encodes CDR1 MRHNA and CDR2 SNTAGT.

This clonotype has more than one count but fewer than ten. The rearrangement joins TRBV12-3 or TRBV12-4 to TRBJ2-1; TRBD1 aligns across 10 bases. V trimming: 7 bases; J trimming: 2 bases; junction bases outside the gene matches: 11. CDR3 length equals 17 residues. CDR3 residues: CASIRGGGTGAYNEQFF. In nucleotides, the CDR3 is TGTGCCAGCATTCGGGGAGGTGGGACAGGGGCCTACAATGAGCAGTTCTTC.

CDR3 bases: TGCGCCAGCAGACGTGAGCAGTACTTC. Translated, it gives CASRREQYF. The V and J genes are TRBV5-1 and TRBJ2-1, with D unclear. The DNA end lines up better with TRBJ2-7; the J call may be wrong. The CDR3 extends over 9 amino acids. Germline CDR1 and CDR2: SGHRS and YFSETQ.

The chain employs TRBV7-9 and TRBJ2-5, with D tentatively TRBD2 (5 bases). V lost 4 bases and J 3 bases, leaving 12 bases between the germline ends. CDR1 and CDR2 (germline): SEHNR, FQNEAQ (reference sequence). The CDR3 length is 14 residues. The CDR3 DNA reads TGTGCCAGCAGCTCCTTGGGAGTGAAAGAGACCCAGTACTTC. Translation: CASSSLGVKETQYF. Filled out from reference TRBV7-9 and TRBJ2-5, the complete variable domain reads DTGVSQNPRHKITKRGQNVTFRCDPISEHNRLYWYRQTLGQGPEFLTYFQNEAQLEKSRLLSDRFSAERPKGSFSTLEIQRTEQGDSAMYLCASSSLGVKETQYFGPGTRLLVL.

The V gene is TRBV28, the J gene TRBJ2-2, with D unresolved. Germline V gives CDR1 MDHEN, CDR2 SYDVKM. Trimming removed 3 bases from V and 7 bases from J, with 9 bases in between. This CDR3 has 13 amino acids. The CDR3 loop reads CASSFRVGGELFF. The CDR3 DNA follows: TGTGCCAGCAGTTTTAGAGTGGGCGGGGAGCTGTTTTTT. Together with reference TRBV28 and TRBJ2-2, the CDR3 gives the full variable domain: DVKVTQSSRYLVKRTGEKVFLECVQDMDHENMFWYRQDPGLGLRLIYFSYDVKMKEKGDIPEGYSVSREKKERFSLILESASTNQTSMYLCASSFRVGGELFFGEGSRLTVL.

V gene TRBV4-2 combines with J gene TRBJ2-7; D unresolved. Germline V lookup: CDR1 LGHNA, CDR2 YNFKEQ. Trimming stripped 2 bases from V and 2 bases from J, with 10 bases between. The CDR3 is 14 amino acids. In nucleotides, the CDR3 is TGTGCCAGCAGCCAAACCAAGCTAGCCTACGAGCAGTACTTC. Its translation: CASSQTKLAYEQYF.

This clonotype has a handful of counts. The rearrangement links TRBV29-1 to TRBJ1-1; the match to TRBD1 covers 8 bases. After removal of 4 bases from V and 4 bases from J, the junction contained 11 bases not matched to a gene. Germline V lookup: CDR1 SQVTM, CDR2 ANQGSEA. This CDR3 has 15 amino acids. The CDR3 coding sequence is TGCAGCGTTGGTGGAGGGGACAGGAGGGGCACTGAAGCTTTCTTT. The encoded protein is CSVGGGDRRGTEAFF.

The sample holds a few counts of this clonotype. This chain joins TRBV3-1 and TRBJ2-1, with D possibly TRBD1 on 6 matching bases. CDR3 length: 17 amino acids. Germline V gene sequence: CDR1 LGHDT, CDR2 YNNKEL (reference sequence). Trimming left V 0 bases short and J 3 bases short, with 15 bases between. CDR3 bases: TGTGCCAGCAGCCAAGATATGAGTCAGACAGGCTACAATGAGCAGTTCTTC. Residues: CASSQDMSQTGYNEQFF.

The chain has TRBV14 and TRBJ2-7, with D perhaps given as TRBD1 or TRBD2 (5 bases each). CDR1 is SGHDN and CDR2 is FVKESK in the germline V gene. This CDR3 contains 13 residues. V gave up 2 bases and J gave up 6 bases, with 11 bases separating them. The CDR3 sequence: CASSQPGGSEQYF. The CDR3 DNA is TGTGCCAGCAGCCAACCTGGGGGATCCGAGCAGTACTTC.

The gene calls are TRBV11-2 and TRBJ2-1, with D tentatively TRBD2 (6 bases). The CDR3 has 14 amino acids. Germline V lookup: CDR1 SGHAT, CDR2 FQNNGV. V was clipped by 2 bases and J by 7 bases, with 12 bases between them. CDR3 nucleotides: TGTGCCAGCAGCTTACGCGGGCGGGAAAATGAGCAGTTCTTC. It specifies CASSLRGRENEQFF. The variable domain in full, with the rest retrieved from reference TRBV11-2 and TRBJ2-1, is EAGVAQSPRYKIIEKRQSVAFWCNPISGHATLYWYQQILGQGPKLLIQFQNNGVVDDSQLPKDRFSAERLKGVDSTLKIQPAKLEDSAVYLCASSLRGRENEQFFGPGTRLTVL.

This clonotype has a handful of counts. This chain connects TRBV28 to TRBJ2-7; 9 bases fit TRBD2. CDR3 length: 15 residues. V shed 3 bases and J 6 bases; nucleotides not matched to a gene: 9. Germline CDR1 MDHEN, CDR2 SYDVKM. This CDR3 reads CASSFLGGRAGEQYF. CDR3 DNA: TGTGCCAGCAGTTTTCTGGGCGGGAGGGCCGGCGAGCAGTACTTC. The full variable domain, in which reference TRBV28 and TRBJ2-7 provide the parts outside the CDR3, is DVKVTQSSRYLVKRTGEKVFLECVQDMDHENMFWYRQDPGLGLRLIYFSYDVKMKEKGDIPEGYSVSREKKERFSLILESASTNQTSMYLCASSFLGGRAGEQYFGPGTRLTVT.

This clonotype was seen more than once but under ten times. The CDR3 carries no conserved terminal phenylalanine or tryptophan, so it likely arises from a read error. The CDR3 loop reads CSATREQTQYL. The CDR3 coding sequence is TGCAGCGCCACGAGGGAACAGACCCAGTACCTC. The V and J genes are TRBV29-1 and TRBJ2-5; D is perhaps TRBD2 (5 bases). Germline V gene sequence: CDR1 SQVTM, CDR2 ANQGSEA. Between the trimmed V and J ends, which lost 7 bases and 6 bases, there was a span of 12 bases. This CDR3 contains 11 residues.